These 9 T cell receptor beta chains originate from one sample sequenced in a study of CD8+ T cells in alopecia areata. Isolated RNA was reverse transcribed into cDNA used as the sequencing template. Libraries were prepared by immunoSEQ multiplex PCR; TCRdb keeps only in-frame clonotypes and omits some of them. There are about 270,000 clones in the sample; approximately 60% occur only once, and roughly 0.88% lies in the top ten. Treatment given: oral pan-JAK inhibitor, 5-10 mg twice daily. Here the sequenced sample was CD4+ T cells sorted from blood, taken around week 52, from a patient treated with tofacitinib. These TCRs come from a human donor with alopecia areata.

This clone was seen many times. The same CDR3 also results from other DNA sequences found in this sample. This chain uses TRBV2 with TRBJ1-2, with 10 bases fitting TRBD1. The CDR3 has 12 amino acids. V gave up 7 bases and J gave up 6 bases; unmatched junction bases: 2. Per germline, CDR1 SNHLY and CDR2 FYNNEI. CDR3 coding DNA: TGTGCCAGCACCGGGACAGGGGATGGCTACACCTTC. Its translation: CASTGTGDGYTF.

The chain uses TRBV30 and TRBJ2-3, with D tentatively TRBD2 (5 bases). Germline lookup yields CDR1 GTSNPN and CDR2 SVGIG (reference sequence). V shed 0 bases and J shed 0 bases, with 10 bases lying between them. CDR3 length: 15 residues. The CDR3 loop reads CAWSVLGVSTDTQYF. The CDR3 nucleotides read TGTGCCTGGAGTGTACTCGGGGTTAGCACAGATACGCAGTATTTT.

V and J are TRBV5-4 and TRBJ2-3; 9 bases map to TRBD1. J was trimmed by 4 bases and V by 4 bases; bases with no gene match: 7. The CDR3 covers 15 residues. CDR1 and CDR2 from the germline V gene are SGHNT and YYREEE (reference sequence). For the CDR3, the DNA is TGTGCCAGCAGCGTACAGGGGGCTTACGCAGATACGCAGTATTTT. Translation: CASSVQGAYADTQYF.

The chain recombines TRBV2 with TRBJ1-5; D not certain. V was trimmed by 8 bases and J by 2 bases, leaving 16 bases between them. CDR1 is SNHLY, CDR2 FYNNEI, per germline. The CDR3 extends over 15 amino acids. The CDR3 DNA follows: TGTGCCAGCCGATTTCGTATCCAGGGCAATCAGCCCCAGCATTTT. Protein product: CASRFRIQGNQPQHF.

The J gene is TRBJ2-5, the V gene TRBV5-1; 7 bases fit TRBD1. The length of the CDR3 is 16 residues. Per germline, CDR1 SGHRS and CDR2 YFSETQ. V lost 3 bases and J lost 3; bases outside the gene matches: 11. The DNA for the CDR3 is TGCGCCAGCAGCTGGGGTGGGGGACAGCCCGAAGAGACCCAGTACTTC. This sequence encodes CASSWGGGQPEETQYF.

The table lists this clone with a few counts. The rearrangement joins TRBV27 to TRBJ2-2; D possibly corresponds to TRBD1 (6 bases). The germline V and J ends were trimmed by 9 bases and 8 bases, with 16 bases remaining between them. The CDR3 spans 13 residues. CDR1 and CDR2 from the germline V gene are MNHEY and SMNVEV (reference sequence). The CDR3 DNA follows: TGTGCCAGTTCCGGGACACCCTGGGGGGAGCTGTTTTTT. Residues: CASSGTPWGELFF.

The chain recombines TRBV30 with TRBJ1-2, with D uncertain. CDR3 length: 14 amino acids. CDR1 is GTSNPN, CDR2 SVGIG, per germline (reference sequence). Between the trimmed V and J ends, which lost 4 bases and 4 bases, there was a span of 16 bases. The CDR3: CAWTPEWSGYGYTF. The CDR3 nucleotides are TGTGCCTGGACCCCGGAGTGGAGCGGCTATGGCTACACCTTC.

The V call is TRBV4-3, the J call TRBJ2-5, with a weak D call TRBD2 (6 bases). The CDR3 covers 15 residues. The V gene's germline CDR1 is LGHNA and CDR2 YSLEER. Trimming left V 3 bases short and J 2 bases short, with 13 bases between. The CDR3 sequence is CASSHWRGNQETQYF. As DNA, the CDR3 is TGCGCCAGCAGCCATTGGCGGGGTAATCAAGAGACCCAGTACTTC.

The chain has TRBV10-3 and TRBJ2-3; D possibly matches TRBD1 or TRBD2 (5 bases each). Trimming left V 3 bases short and J 4 bases short, with 17 bases between. There are 16 residues in the CDR3. Germline CDR1 ENHRY, CDR2 SYGVKD. CDR3 sequence (DNA): TGTGCCATCAGTGACTCTCCGGGACCCTCTCCAGATACGCAGTATTTT. Protein: CAISDSPGPSPDTQYF.